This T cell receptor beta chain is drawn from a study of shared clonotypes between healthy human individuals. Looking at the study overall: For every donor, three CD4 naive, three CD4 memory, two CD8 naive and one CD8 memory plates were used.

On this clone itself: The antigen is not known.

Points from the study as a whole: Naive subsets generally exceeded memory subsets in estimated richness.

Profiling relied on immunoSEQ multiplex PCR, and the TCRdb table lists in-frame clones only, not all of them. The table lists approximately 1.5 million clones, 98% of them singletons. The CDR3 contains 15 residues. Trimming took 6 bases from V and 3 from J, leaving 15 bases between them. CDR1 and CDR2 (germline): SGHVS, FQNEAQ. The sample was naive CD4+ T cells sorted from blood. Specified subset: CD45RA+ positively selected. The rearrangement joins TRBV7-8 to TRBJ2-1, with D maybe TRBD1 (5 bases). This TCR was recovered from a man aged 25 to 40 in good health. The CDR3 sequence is CASRTQASFYNEQFF. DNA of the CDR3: TGTGCCAGCAGAACACAGGCTTCCTTCTACAATGAGCAGTTCTTC.